Listed below are T cell receptor beta chains from one sample, sequenced in a study of T cells after posttransplantation cyclophosphamide. Produced via immunoSEQ multiplex PCR; TCRdb's table is partial and in-frame only. The profile shows tens of thousands of clones, 73% of them singletons. Specimen: memory CD4+ T cells sorted from PBMCs. The receptors originated from a woman aged 55-69 years in good health, CMV-negative, and a related stem cell transplant donor. Each CDR3 is given with its conserved first and last residue. A D gene is named only where the DNA matches it firmly. A clone size is listed for some rows: how often the clone was seen (once, few, many), or a class if it is expanded.

size | D | J | V | DNA | CDR3
NA | TRBD2 | TRBJ2-1 | TRBV4-3 | TGCGCCAGCAGCCCACGGGAGGGTTACAATGAGCAGTTCTTC | CASSPREGYNEQFF
few | NA | TRBJ2-3 | TRBV10-3 | TGTGCCATCTCCCACGGGGGCACAGATACGCAGTATTTT | CAISHGGTDTQYF
NA | TRBD1 | TRBJ1-6 | TRBV5-8 | TGTGCCAGCAGCTTGTCGCTTAACAGGGGAAAGAGTTCACCCCTCCACTTT | CASSLSLNRGKSSPLHF
few | TRBD1 | TRBJ1-6 | TRBV30 | TGTGCCTGGAGTTCCAATCCGGGACAGCGTAATTCACCCCTCCACTTT | CAWSSNPGQRNSPLHF
NA | NA | TRBJ1-1 | TRBV7-8 | TGTGCCAGCAGCTTAGAAACAGCCTATGAAGCTTTCTTT | CASSLETAYEAFF
NA | TRBD1 | TRBJ1-1 | TRBV7-9 | TGTGCCAGCAGCTTACAGGGGGACAGGGGCACTGAAGCTTTCTTT | CASSLQGDRGTEAFF
NA | TRBD1 | TRBJ2-7 | TRBV11-2 | TGTGCCAGCAGCTTTTATATCGGGACAGGGTCCTACGAGCAGTACTTC | CASSFYIGTGSYEQYF
NA | TRBD1 | TRBJ2-7 | TRBV28 | TGTGCCAGCAGTCGAAATGGGGGACAGGGGGTTTACGAGCAGTACTTC | CASSRNGGQGVYEQYF
NA | TRBD1 | TRBJ1-4 | TRBV25-1 | TGTGCCAGCAGTGACAGGGGGCGTGCCCAGGGGGAAAAACTGTTTTTT | CASSDRGRAQGEKLFF
NA | NA | TRBJ2-7 | TRBV6-5 | TGTGCCAGCAGTTTATTCCCTAGCAACGAGCAGTACTTC | CASSLFPSNEQYF
NA | NA | TRBJ1-4 | TRBV7-9 | TGTGCCAGCAGCTTGGACAGTAACAATGAAAAACTGTTTTTT | CASSLDSNNEKLFF
NA | NA | TRBJ1-1 | TRBV4-2 | TGTGCCAGCAGCCATTCCATCACTGAAGCTTTCTTT | CASSHSITEAFF
NA | NA | TRBJ1-1 | TRBV4-3 | TGCGCCAGCAGCCACGGCGGGGGGGGGAGAACTGAAGCTTTCTTT | CASSHGGGGRTEAFF
few | TRBD2 | TRBJ2-2 | TRBV25-1 | TGTGCCAGCAATAGACTAGCGGGAAACACCGGGGAGCTGTTTTTT | CASNRLAGNTGELFF
NA | NA | TRBJ1-1 | TRBV28 | TGTGCCAGCAGTTTGGGGCAGTTCTTGAACACTGAAGCTTTCTTT | CASSLGQFLNTEAFF
few | NA | TRBJ2-1 | TRBV28 | TGTGCCAGCACCTATAGACTAGTTAATGAGCAGTTCTTC | CASTYRLVNEQFF
NA | NA | TRBJ1-1 | TRBV9 | TGTGCCAGCAGCGTAGGGAACAGCGGGGACACTGAAGCTTTCTTT | CASSVGNSGDTEAFF
NA | TRBD1 | TRBJ1-1 | TRBV5-1 | TGCGCCAGCACCTCAGGGGGCACTGAAGCTTTCTTT | CASTSGGTEAFF
once | TRBD2 | TRBJ2-3 | TRBV7-9 | TGTGCCAGCAGCTCGACTAGCGGGGGCATTTACACAGATACGCAGTATTTT | CASSSTSGGIYTDTQYF
NA | TRBD2 | TRBJ2-6 | TRBV19 | TGTGCCAGTAGTAAGGCATTAGGGACTAGCTCTGGGGCCAACGTCCTGACTTTC | CASSKALGTSSGANVLTF
once | TRBD1 | TRBJ2-7 | TRBV19 | TGTGCCAGTAGTCTATTAAGTCGGACAGGGAAGCCCTACGAGCAGTACTTC | CASSLLSRTGKPYEQYF
NA | NA | TRBJ2-1 | TRBV21-1 | TGTGCCAGCAGAGCCCCCGGGACTAGCGCCCTGTGGGGCAATGAGCAGTTCTTC | CASRAPGTSALWGNEQFF
NA | TRBD2 | TRBJ2-5 | TRBV10-2 | TGCGCCAGCAGCGGGACTAGCGGGAGGGAGACCCAGTACTTC | CASSGTSGRETQYF
NA | NA | TRBJ1-2 | TRBV4-2 | TGTGCCAGCAGCCCCCTAGCGACAGATCTCTATGGCTACACCTTC | CASSPLATDLYGYTF
NA | NA | TRBJ2-1 | TRBV6-6 | TGTGCCAGCAGTTACCAGGATCATGAGCAGTTCTTC | CASSYQDHEQFF
NA | TRBD1 | TRBJ2-2 | TRBV5-1 | TGCGCCAGCAGCTCCAGACAGGGTGGAACCGGGGAGCTGTTTTTT | CASSSRQGGTGELFF
NA | NA | TRBJ1-1 | TRBV7-7 | TGTGCTAGCAGCCCCGTGGGGCTGAACACTGAAGCTTTCTTT | CASSPVGLNTEAFF
NA | TRBD2 | TRBJ2-2 | TRBV27 | TGTGCCAGCAGTTTAAGCCTAGCGGTCGGGGAGCTGTTTTTT | CASSLSLAVGELFF
NA | NA | TRBJ2-7 | TRBV6-1 | TGTGCCAGCAGTAAACAGGACGGGGGAGCCTACGAGCAGTACTTC | CASSKQDGGAYEQYF
once | TRBD2 | TRBJ2-3 | TRBV7-2 | TGTGCCAGCAGCTTAGCGTACCAATTTTTGACTAGCGGGAGGGAAAGCACAGATACGCAGTATTTT | CASSLAYQFLTSGRESTDTQYF
NA | NA | TRBJ2-1 | TRBV19 | TGTGCCAGTAGTATAGTCGCGGGGAGGAATGAGCAGTTCTTC | CASSIVAGRNEQFF
NA | NA | TRBJ2-7 | TRBV28 | TGTGCCAGCAGACGCGAGGGGGGGGCCTACGAGCAGTACTTC | CASRREGGAYEQYF
NA | TRBD1 | TRBJ1-5 | TRBV19 | TGTGCCAGTAGTACGGACAGGCACAATCAGCCCCAGCATTTT | CASSTDRHNQPQHF
few | NA | TRBJ1-5 | TRBV21-1 | TGTGCCGTACTAACAGGGAAGGTCAATCAGCCCCAGCATTTT | CAVLTGKVNQPQHF
few | NA | TRBJ2-7 | TRBV28 | TGTGCCAGCAGTTTCGGAGGGACGGAAGCCTACGAGCAGTACTTC | CASSFGGTEAYEQYF
NA | TRBD2 | TRBJ2-3 | TRBV29-1 | TGCAGCGCCCCTCTAGCGGGAGGCACAGATACGCAGTATTTT | CSAPLAGGTDTQYF
NA | NA | TRBJ1-5 | TRBV27 | TGTGCCAGCAGTCGAGGGGGTTATAGCAATCAGCCCCAGCATTTT | CASSRGGYSNQPQHF
NA | TRBD2 | TRBJ2-7 | TRBV4-2 | TGTGCCAGCAGCCCGACTAGCGGAACCTACGAGCAGTACTTC | CASSPTSGTYEQYF
few | NA | TRBJ2-7 | TRBV6-8 | TGTGCCAGCAGTTACCTTCTTGCGCGGGTCGAGCAGTACTTC | CASSYLLARVEQYF
NA | NA | TRBJ2-6 | TRBV6-6 | TGTGCCAGCAGTTCCTACTCTGGGGCCAACGTCCTGACTTTC | CASSSYSGANVLTF
NA | TRBD1 | TRBJ2-7 | TRBV19 | TGTGCCAGTAGTATATCCGGGACAGGGTCCCACGAGCAGTACTTC | CASSISGTGSHEQYF
NA | TRBD2 | TRBJ2-1 | TRBV9 | TGTGCCAGCAGTCTAGCGGGCGTCAATGAGCAGTTCTTC | CASSLAGVNEQFF
NA | NA | TRBJ2-1 | TRBV12-5 | TGTGCTAGCGCCTCCCCTTGGGGGACACAAAGCTGGGGGGAGCAGTTCTTC | CASASPWGTQSWGEQFF
NA | NA | TRBJ2-3 | TRBV5-6 | TGTGCCAGCAGCTTGCAGGGCACAGATACGCAGTATTTT | CASSLQGTDTQYF
NA | NA | TRBJ2-1 | TRBV9 | TGTGCCAGCAGCGGGAGCCTCGGCAATGAGCAGTTCTTC | CASSGSLGNEQFF
NA | TRBD1 | TRBJ2-3 | TRBV18 | TGTGCCAGCTCACCCACAGGGGGCCGGGCAGATACGCAGTATTTT | CASSPTGGRADTQYF
NA | TRBD1 | TRBJ1-5 | TRBV7-2 | TGTGCCAGCAGGCGTGGACAGGGCCTAGGGCCCCAGCATTTT | CASRRGQGLGPQHF
NA | NA | TRBJ2-7 | TRBV6-5 | TGTGCCAGCAGTGGGTCGGGGTCTCCCTACGAGCAGTACTTC | CASSGSGSPYEQYF
NA | NA | TRBJ1-1 | TRBV28 | TGTGCCAGCAGCCTCAACGGGGGGAGTTACACTGAAGCTTTCTTT | CASSLNGGSYTEAFF
NA | TRBD1 | TRBJ2-7 | TRBV5-1 | TGCGCCAGCAGCCTCGACAGGGGACGCTACGAGCAGTACTTC | CASSLDRGRYEQYF
NA | NA | TRBJ2-7 | TRBV6-4 | TGTGCCAGCACCCCGGGACATATCTCCTACGAGCAGTACTTC | CASTPGHISYEQYF
once | TRBD2 | TRBJ2-7 | TRBV11-2 | TGTGCCAGCAGCTTGTTGCGCGGGAGAACCTCTCACGAGCAGTACTTC | CASSLLRGRTSHEQYF
NA | NA | TRBJ1-3 | TRBV9 | TGTGCCAGCAGCCCCAATTGGGGGGCTGGAAACACCATATATTTT | CASSPNWGAGNTIYF